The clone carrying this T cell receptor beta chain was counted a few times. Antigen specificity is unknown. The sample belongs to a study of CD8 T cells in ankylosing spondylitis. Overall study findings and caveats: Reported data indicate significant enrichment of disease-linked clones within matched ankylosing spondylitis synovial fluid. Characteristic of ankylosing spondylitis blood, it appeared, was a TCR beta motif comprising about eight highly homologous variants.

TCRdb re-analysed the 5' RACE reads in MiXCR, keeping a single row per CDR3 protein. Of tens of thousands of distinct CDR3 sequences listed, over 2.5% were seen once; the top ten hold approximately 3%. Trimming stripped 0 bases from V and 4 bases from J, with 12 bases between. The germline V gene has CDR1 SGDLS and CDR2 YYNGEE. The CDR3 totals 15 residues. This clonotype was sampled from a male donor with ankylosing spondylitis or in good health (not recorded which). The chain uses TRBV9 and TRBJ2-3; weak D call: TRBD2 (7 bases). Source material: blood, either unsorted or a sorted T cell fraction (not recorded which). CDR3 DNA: TGTGCCAGCAGCGTAGCCCCGCGGGGGCCAGATACGCAGTATTTT. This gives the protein CASSVAPRGPDTQYF.